This passage covers 19 T cell receptor beta chains from one sample sequenced in a study of human T cells and chemical hapten exposure. TCRdb analysed the RACE reads with MiXCR anew, one entry per CDR3 protein. The table includes 380,000 or so distinct CDR3 sequences, 4% to 5.5% detected once. The time point was: patch test 1, 2 weeks after DPC sensitization. This sample's treatment: therapeutic diphenylcyclopropenone sensitization with weekly scalp DPC. Sequencing used whole blood, obtained in connection with sensitization to the hapten diphenylcyclopropenone (DPC). The origin of the receptors is a woman aged 50 to 60 with alopecia areata. Some clones in this sample may be carry-over from other donors' samples.

This clonotype was observed many times. The chain has TRBV2 and TRBJ1-4, with no clear D. The V gene's germline CDR1 is SNHLY and CDR2 FYNNEI. Trimming cost V 1 base and J 10 bases, with 10 bases left between them. The length of the CDR3 is 13 residues. CDR3 protein: CASSEGGFGKLFF. CDR3 DNA sequence: TGTGCCAGCAGTGAAGGAGGGTTCGGAAAACTGTTTTTT.

The J gene is TRBJ2-3, the V gene TRBV7-2; D gene unclear. Germline CDR1 reads SGHTA; CDR2 reads FQGNSA. The germline V and J ends were trimmed by 5 bases and 4 bases, with 13 bases remaining between them. CDR3 size: 14 residues. In DNA, the CDR3 is TGTGCCAGCAGCCCCCTCGTCGGCGCAGATACGCAGTATTTT. This codes for CASSPLVGADTQYF.

This clonotype turned up a few times. The genes are TRBV27 and TRBJ2-3; TRBD1 matches at 10 bases. Germline V gene sequence: CDR1 MNHEY, CDR2 SMNVEV (reference sequence). The V segment lost 3 bases and the J segment 5 bases; nucleotides outside the gene matches: 5. This CDR3 region has 15 residues. CDR3 coding DNA: TGTGCCAGCAGTTTGGACAGGGGGGTTGGAGATACGCAGTATTTT. This encodes CASSLDRGVGDTQYF.

This clonotype was seen repeatedly, ten times or more. V usage is TRBV20-1 and J usage is TRBJ1-1; 8 bases match TRBD1. The trim removed 2 bases at V and 4 bases at J, leaving 6 bases unmatched. In germline, CDR1 is DFQATT, CDR2 SNEGSKA (reference sequence). The CDR3 sequence is 14 residues long. The CDR3 region is CSARNQGAVTEAFF. CDR3 DNA: TGCAGTGCTAGAAACCAGGGGGCGGTCACTGAAGCTTTCTTT.

The sample holds many counts of this clonotype. This chain uses TRBV7-9 with TRBJ2-7, with D perhaps matching TRBD1 or TRBD2 (6 bases each). Trimming cost V 9 bases and J 2 bases, with 14 bases left between them. Germline-derived CDR1 and CDR2 are SEHNR and FQNEAQ (reference sequence). CDR3 length: 13 amino acids. CDR3 protein: CASAGTPTYEQYF. In DNA, the CDR3 is TGTGCCAGTGCGGGGACACCGACCTACGAGCAGTACTTC.

This clonotype has at least ten counts. The V gene is TRBV11-2, the J gene TRBJ1-1; D remains ambiguous. V lost 1 base, J lost 0 bases, and 15 bases lay in between. This CDR3 region has 17 residues. Per the germline V gene, CDR1 is SGHAT and CDR2 is FQNNGV. CDR3 DNA: TGTGCCAGCAGCTTAGCTCGGGCCCCTAGAATGAACACTGAAGCTTTCTTT. It specifies CASSLARAPRMNTEAFF. The entire variable domain, with the rest obtained from reference TRBV11-2 and TRBJ1-1, is as follows: EAGVAQSPRYKIIEKRQSVAFWCNPISGHATLYWYQQILGQGPKLLIQFQNNGVVDDSQLPKDRFSAERLKGVDSTLKIQPAKLEDSAVYLCASSLARAPRMNTEAFFGQGTRLTVV.

The genes are TRBV6-6 and TRBJ1-2; D unresolved. The germline gives CDR1 MNHNY, CDR2 SVGAGI (reference sequence). CDR3 length equals 12 residues. Trimming shortened V by 0 bases and J by 5 bases, and 4 bases separated the two germline ends. The chain's CDR3 is CASSYSEYGYTF. DNA of the CDR3: TGTGCCAGCAGTTACTCGGAATATGGCTACACCTTC.

The chain has TRBV5-6 and TRBJ2-3, with 8 bases aligning to TRBD2. J lost 2 bases, V lost 1 base, and 6 bases had no gene match. The CDR3 loop spans 16 amino acids. CDR1 and CDR2 (germline): SGHDT, YYEEEE. In nucleotides, the CDR3 is TGTGCCAGCAGCTTGCCAGCAGCGGGGGTCACAGATACGCAGTATTTT. Translated: CASSLPAAGVTDTQYF.

This clonotype was seen a handful of times. V is TRBV24-1 and J is TRBJ2-1; D unresolved. The CDR3 is 13 amino acids. Germline V gives CDR1 KGHDR, CDR2 SFDVKD. V lost 4 bases and J 9 bases, leaving 12 bases between the germline ends. In DNA form, the CDR3 reads TGTGCCACCAGTGACTTCCGGGTCCCTGAGCAGTTCTTC. Amino acids: CATSDFRVPEQFF.

There are a few counts of this clonotype. This rearrangement joins TRBV5-6 to TRBJ2-5, with 12 bases that match TRBD2. Per the germline V gene, CDR1 is SGHDT and CDR2 is YYEEEE. After removal of 2 bases from V and 5 bases from J, the junction contained 7 bases not matched to a gene. The CDR3 extends over 16 amino acids. The CDR3 nucleotides are TGTGCCAGCAGCTTCCGGAGGACTAGCGGGACGGAGACCCAGTACTTC. It yields the protein CASSFRRTSGTETQYF. Filled out from reference TRBV5-6 and TRBJ2-5, the complete variable domain reads DAGVTQSPTHLIKTRGQQVTLRCSPKSGHDTVSWYQQALGQGPQFIFQYYEEEERQRGNFPDRFSGHQFPNYSSELNVNALLLGDSALYLCASSFRRTSGTETQYFGPGTRLLVL.

This clonotype was observed many times. The gene calls are TRBV6-5 and TRBJ1-3; D is undetermined. Germline V CDR1 and CDR2: MNHEY, SVGAGI. The CDR3 consists of 16 residues. V lost 2 bases, J lost 4 bases, and 15 bases lay in between. The CDR3 DNA reads as TGTGCCAGCAGTTACGGCAGGCGGCTTGAGGGAAACACCATATATTTT. Translated: CASSYGRRLEGNTIYF.

This clonotype was seen many times. This chain connects TRBV11-2 to TRBJ2-1; 8 nucleotides line up with TRBD2. The CDR3 totals 15 residues. CDR1 SGHAT and CDR2 FQNNGV come from the germline V gene. With V trimmed by 4 bases and J by 7 bases, 9 bases remained unmatched. This CDR3 reads CASSSWTSPGNEQFF. In DNA, the CDR3 is TGTGCCAGCAGCTCGTGGACTAGCCCAGGGAATGAGCAGTTCTTC.

This clonotype was counted ten times or more. The chain employs TRBV7-9 and TRBJ1-1; 10 bases fit TRBD1. The V and J ends lost 5 bases and 6 bases, in that order; junction bases with no gene match: 3. Germline V gives CDR1 SEHNR, CDR2 FQNEAQ (reference sequence). This CDR3 has 13 amino acids. This chain's CDR3 is CASSIGQGAEAFF. In nucleotides, the CDR3 is TGTGCCAGCAGCATCGGACAGGGGGCTGAAGCTTTCTTT.

V is TRBV29-1 and J is TRBJ2-3; D gene uncertain. This CDR3 is built from 12 residues. Germline V gene lookup returns CDR1 SQVTM and CDR2 ANQGSEA. The V gene lost 4 bases and the J gene lost 3 bases, with 8 bases spanning the gap. The CDR3 sequence: CSVASQTDTQYF. In DNA, the CDR3 is TGCAGCGTTGCCAGTCAAACAGATACGCAGTATTTT.

A few counts support this clonotype. J is TRBJ2-4 and V is TRBV15; D possibly uses TRBD1 or TRBD2 (5 bases each). This CDR3 comprises 17 residues. From germline, CDR1 is LNHNV and CDR2 YYDKDF (reference sequence). Trimming removed 5 bases at V and 1 base at J, with 18 bases between. The CDR3 DNA follows: TGTGCCACCAGCCCATTCAGAGGGGAAAAGGCCAAAAACATTCAGTACTTC. As protein: CATSPFRGEKAKNIQYF.

Ten or more counts support this clonotype. This chain links TRBV9 with TRBJ2-1, with D possibly being TRBD2 (5 bases). CDR1 is SGDLS and CDR2 is YYNGEE in the germline V gene. V lost 3 bases and J 0 bases, leaving 10 bases between the germline ends. CDR3 size: 15 residues. CDR3: CASSESRVSYNEQFF. The CDR3 DNA reads as TGTGCCAGCAGCGAGTCGAGGGTCTCCTACAATGAGCAGTTCTTC.

This chain joins TRBV27 and TRBJ1-2, with 7 bases fitting TRBD1. Germline-derived CDR1 and CDR2 are MNHEY and SMNVEV (reference sequence). CDR3 length: 14 residues. Losses at the gene ends were 5 bases for V and 8 bases for J; bases not matched to a gene: 11. The CDR3 coding sequence is TGTGCCAGCAGTCCCCGTGTCCAGGGGGGAGGCTACACCTTC. Translation: CASSPRVQGGGYTF.

The table lists this clonotype with a few counts. The V and J genes are TRBV18 and TRBJ2-3; 8 nucleotides match TRBD2. This CDR3 contains 13 residues. The J segment lost 8 bases and the V segment lost 4 bases, leaving 5 bases of the junction unmatched. Germline loops: CDR1 KGHSH, CDR2 LQKENI. The CDR3 sequence is CASSQRESSTQYF. In DNA, the CDR3 is TGTGCCAGCTCACAGCGGGAGTCCAGTACGCAGTATTTT.

This clonotype was recorded a few times. CDR3: CSVEDGTARFEQYF. CDR3 bases: TGCAGCGTTGAAGACGGGACCGCGAGGTTTGAGCAGTACTTC. V gene TRBV29-1 combines with J gene TRBJ2-7; D is perhaps TRBD1 or TRBD2 (5 bases each). This CDR3 has 14 amino acids. In germline, CDR1 is SQVTM, CDR2 ANQGSEA. V was shortened by 0 bases and J by 7 bases, with 16 bases between the two germline ends.